The 30 T cell receptor beta chains listed next were all sequenced from one sample in a study of shared clonotypes between healthy human individuals. Clones were sequenced by immunoSEQ multiplex PCR, and TCRdb holds only the in-frame ones, with some missing. The sample shows around 2.1 million clones, 93% of them seen only once. CD8 cells classed as naive were CD45RO-negative and positively selected for CCR7, excluding terminally differentiated effector memory CD45RA+ cells. Sequenced: naive CD8+ T cells from PBMCs. Receptor source: a man younger than 35 in good health. Some clones in this sample may be carry-over from other donors' samples.

The chain couples TRBV4-3 to TRBJ2-7; TRBD2 matches at 12 bases. Germline CDR1 LGHNA, CDR2 YSLEER. The CDR3 is made up of 17 amino acids. V trimming: 0 bases; J trimming: 2 bases; junction bases outside the gene matches: 5. Here the CDR3 DNA reads TGCGCCAGCAGCCAAGATCTTGGACTAGCGGGGACCTACGAGCAGTACTTC. Amino acids: CASSQDLGLAGTYEQYF.

The table lists this clone with a few counts. The sample carries other DNA sequences with the same CDR3. The rearrangement joins TRBV7-9 to TRBJ1-1, with no clear D. The V gene's germline CDR1 is SEHNR and CDR2 FQNEAQ (reference sequence). The CDR3 loop spans 12 amino acids. V gave up 2 bases and J gave up 6 bases, with 7 bases separating them. Here the CDR3 DNA reads TGTGCCAGCAGCTTAAGTCTAGCTGAAGCTTTCTTT. Residues: CASSLSLAEAFF.

Here the CDR3 DNA reads TGCAGCGGCGGACGGACCTACGAGCAGTACTTC. It specifies CSGGRTYEQYF. The chain links TRBV20-1 to TRBJ2-7; D is unresolved. The CDR3 totals 11 residues. Germline V gives CDR1 DFQATT, CDR2 SNEGSKA (reference sequence).

The gene calls are TRBV19 and TRBJ2-2; TRBD1 might be the D (6 bases). CDR1 is LNHDA and CDR2 is SQIVND in the germline V gene (reference sequence). V was pared by 8 bases and J by 9 bases, with 13 bases between. The CDR3 is made up of 12 amino acids. CDR3 region: CASQRGSWELFF. The CDR3 nucleotides read TGTGCCAGTCAGAGGGGGAGCTGGGAGCTGTTTTTT.

The chain carries TRBV7-9 and TRBJ2-1; 9 positions match TRBD2. This CDR3 contains 17 residues. The ends lost 7 bases at V and 2 bases at J; junction bases unmatched: 12. Germline V gives CDR1 SEHNR, CDR2 FQNEAQ (reference sequence). The CDR3 sequence: CASIPASGVTTYNEQFF. CDR3 nucleotide sequence: TGTGCCAGCATCCCCGCTAGCGGGGTAACCACCTACAATGAGCAGTTCTTC.

The chain is built from TRBV9 and TRBJ2-5; 8 bases match TRBD1. Germline loops: CDR1 SGDLS, CDR2 YYNGEE. The junction had 10 bases not matched to a gene; V was cut back by 5 bases and J by 4 bases. This CDR3 is 15 amino acids long. The CDR3 DNA follows: TGTGCCAGCAGTGACGAACAGGGGGGAAGAGAGACCCAGTACTTC. Its protein product is CASSDEQGGRETQYF.

The rearrangement links TRBV30 to TRBJ1-4, with unresolved D. The CDR3 extends over 19 amino acids. V was trimmed by 3 bases and J by 4 bases, leaving 27 bases between them. Per germline, CDR1 GTSNPN and CDR2 SVGIG (reference sequence). This chain's CDR3 is CAWSLAPGSFPVLNEKLFF. The CDR3 DNA reads TGTGCCTGGAGCCTAGCTCCTGGCAGTTTCCCCGTCCTTAATGAAAAACTGTTTTTT.

This clone has just a few counts. The chain links TRBV27 to TRBJ1-4; D perhaps matches TRBD1 (6 bases). CDR1 is MNHEY, CDR2 SMNVEV, per germline (reference sequence). The CDR3 extends over 16 amino acids. With 2 bases removed from V and 5 bases from J, the gap between germline ends came to 15 bases. Written as DNA, the CDR3 is TGTGCCAGCAGTTTACCCCCGGGGGGGCCCAATGAAAAACTGTTTTTT. Protein: CASSLPPGGPNEKLFF.

The V gene is TRBV29-1, the J gene TRBJ2-1; no clear D. V lost 2 bases and J lost 16, with 15 bases in between. The CDR3 sequence is 11 residues long. CDR1 and CDR2 (germline): SQVTM, ANQGSEA. The CDR3 loop is CSVEFRQVEFF. The CDR3 nucleotides read TGCAGCGTTGAATTCCGCCAGGTGGAATTCTTC.

This clone has just one count. This CDR3 reads CASKGWTGPPDEQFF. In DNA form, the CDR3 reads TGTGCCAGCAAAGGATGGACGGGGCCGCCCGATGAGCAGTTCTTC. The genes are TRBV28 and TRBJ2-1, with D possibly called TRBD1 or TRBD2 (5 bases each). The CDR3 runs 15 residues. With 7 bases removed from V and 8 bases from J, the gap between germline ends came to 21 bases. Per the germline V gene, CDR1 is MDHEN and CDR2 is SYDVKM.

A note on this clone: At the DNA level, this CDR3 is encoded by other sequences in the same sample as well. The rearrangement links TRBV6-1 to TRBJ2-1; D unclear. Germline-derived CDR1 and CDR2 are MNHNS and SASEGT. The CDR3 is 15 amino acids. Trimming took off 2 bases at V and 0 bases at J, with 8 bases between the two ends. The CDR3 loop is CASSELRSSYNEQFF. In DNA, the CDR3 is TGTGCCAGCAGTGAACTGAGGAGCTCCTACAATGAGCAGTTCTTC.

This chain connects TRBV18 to TRBJ2-5; 9 bases map to TRBD2. Germline CDR1 reads KGHSH; CDR2 reads LQKENI. This CDR3 region has 18 residues. V lost 2 bases and J lost 3; bases outside the gene matches: 13. The CDR3 DNA follows: TGTGCCAGCTCACCAACCGATCCTTCGCGGGAGGGGGAAGAGACCCAGTACTTC. It specifies CASSPTDPSREGEETQYF. The variable domain in full, completed from reference TRBV18 and TRBJ2-5, reads NAGVMQNPRHLVRRRGQEARLRCSPMKGHSHVYWYRQLPEEGLKFMVYLQKENIIDESGMPKERFSAEFPKEGPSILRIQQVVRGDSAAYFCASSPTDPSREGEETQYFGPGTRLLVL.

J is TRBJ2-2 and V is TRBV27; maybe TRBD1 (5 bases). CDR3 length: 15 residues. Trimming removed 6 bases at V and 6 bases at J, with 17 bases between. The germline CDR1 and CDR2 sequences are MNHEY and SMNVEV (reference sequence). The CDR3 is CASRQGRKFAGELFF. In DNA form, the CDR3 reads TGTGCCAGCAGGCAGGGTAGAAAATTCGCCGGGGAGCTGTTTTTT.

The count of this clone is one. This rearrangement joins TRBV11-2 to TRBJ1-2, with unresolved D. Trimming cost V 0 bases and J 7 bases, with 18 bases left between them. CDR1 is SGHAT and CDR2 is FQNNGV in the germline V gene. The CDR3 runs 16 residues. Here the CDR3 reads CASSLDSLGGFGGYTF. The CDR3 DNA reads TGTGCCAGCAGCTTAGATTCTCTCGGAGGTTTCGGTGGCTACACCTTC.

The chain is built from TRBV7-9 and TRBJ2-1; the D is unclear. The CDR3 spans 14 residues. The V gene's germline CDR1 is SEHNR and CDR2 FQNEAQ (reference sequence). V was shortened by 5 bases and J by 5 bases, with 13 bases between the two germline ends. CDR3 nucleotides: TGTGCCAGCAGCCCGGCCCCGAAGGACAATGAGCAGTTCTTC. Its protein product is CASSPAPKDNEQFF.

This clone occurred once. The chain recombines TRBV6-1 with TRBJ2-7, with 14 nucleotides matching TRBD2. V trimming: 5 bases; J trimming: 6 bases; junction bases outside the gene matches: 6. Germline CDR1 is MNHNS and CDR2 is SASEGT. This CDR3 contains 15 residues. The CDR3 protein is CASSLGLAGEIEQYF. CDR3 nucleotides: TGTGCCAGCAGTCTGGGACTAGCGGGGGAAATCGAGCAGTACTTC.

V usage is TRBV5-6 and J usage is TRBJ1-1; D possibly corresponds to TRBD1 (5 bases). With 2 bases removed from V and 6 bases from J, the gap between germline ends came to 11 bases. This CDR3 is built from 13 residues. Germline CDR1 is SGHDT and CDR2 is YYEEEE. The CDR3 nucleotides are TGTGCCAGCAGCTTCGGGACGAGCGCTGAAGCTTTCTTT. As protein: CASSFGTSAEAFF.

The chain joins TRBV10-1 to TRBJ1-2, with 7 bases matching TRBD1. This CDR3 comprises 14 residues. The germline V gene encodes CDR1 WNHNN and CDR2 SYGVQD (reference sequence). J was trimmed by 1 base and V by 6 bases; bases with no gene match: 5. The CDR3 nucleotides read TGCGCCAGCAGCCACAGGGGATTTAACTATGGCTACACCTTC. This gives the protein CASSHRGFNYGYTF.

On this clone itself: The same CDR3 can be traced to other DNA sequences in this sample. V gene TRBV29-1 combines with J gene TRBJ2-7; 11 bases fit TRBD2. This CDR3 spans 14 amino acids. V lost 1 base, J lost 4 bases, and 3 bases stayed unmatched. Germline V gene lookup returns CDR1 SQVTM and CDR2 ANQGSEA. CDR3 sequence (DNA): TGCAGCGTTGAAGGACTAGCGGGATTATACGAGCAGTACTTC. Protein: CSVEGLAGLYEQYF.

V and J are TRBV7-9 and TRBJ2-7; D ambiguous. The CDR3 contains 16 residues. V was pared by 3 bases and J by 0 bases, with 15 bases between. CDR1 and CDR2 (germline): SEHNR, FQNEAQ (reference sequence). The CDR3 bases are TGTGCCAGCAGCTTGTTTGGGCCAGGTTACTCCTACGAGCAGTACTTC. It specifies CASSLFGPGYSYEQYF.

The V call is TRBV5-1, the J call TRBJ2-1, with a tentative D call TRBD1 (6 bases). The ends were cut back, 4 bases at V and 6 bases at J, with 14 bases in the middle. The CDR3 length is 14 residues. From germline, CDR1 is SGHRS and CDR2 YFSETQ. The CDR3 DNA reads as TGCGCCAGCAGCATCCGGGACACTCCCAATGAGCAGTTCTTC. It codes for CASSIRDTPNEQFF. Filled out from reference TRBV5-1 and TRBJ2-1, the complete variable domain reads KAGVTQTPRYLIKTRGQQVTLSCSPISGHRSVSWYQQTPGQGLQFLFEYFSETQRNKGNFPGRFSGRQFSNSRSEMNVSTLELGDSALYLCASSIRDTPNEQFFGPGTRLTVL.

About this clone: The sample has other DNA sequences that encode this CDR3 too. The chain carries TRBV2 and TRBJ2-7; D uncertain. Trimming shortened V by 3 bases and J by 0 bases, and 3 bases separated the two germline ends. Germline V gives CDR1 SNHLY, CDR2 FYNNEI. The CDR3 covers 12 residues. CDR3 sequence: CASSDSSYEQYF. The CDR3 nucleotides are TGTGCCAGCAGTGACAGCTCCTACGAGCAGTACTTC.

V is TRBV19 and J is TRBJ2-7; 9 nucleotides align to TRBD2. This CDR3 contains 15 residues. After removal of 2 bases from V and 5 bases from J, the junction contained 7 bases not matched to a gene. Germline CDR1 and CDR2: LNHDA and SQIVND (reference sequence). The CDR3, as DNA: TGTGCCAGTAGTATATTGCGGGAGGGCCCCCACGAGCAGTACTTC. Its translation is CASSILREGPHEQYF.

The chain employs TRBV6-5 and TRBJ2-7; D is unclear. CDR3 size: 13 residues. Trimming left V 6 bases short and J 5 bases short, with 14 bases between. Looked up from germline, CDR1 is MNHEY and CDR2 is SVGAGI. Written as DNA, the CDR3 is TGTGCCAGCAGCCGCGACACGAACGACGAGCAGTACTTC. Residues: CASSRDTNDEQYF.

The chain employs TRBV28 and TRBJ2-1; TRBD2 agrees at 8 bases. Germline V lookup: CDR1 MDHEN, CDR2 SYDVKM. Germline trimming cut 6 bases from V and 3 bases from J; bases unmatched to any gene: 1. The CDR3 contains 13 residues. As DNA, the CDR3 is TGTGCCAGCAGGCGGGAGGACTACAATGAGCAGTTCTTC. Encoded protein: CASRREDYNEQFF. The full variable domain, rest sourced from reference TRBV28 and TRBJ2-1, is DVKVTQSSRYLVKRTGEKVFLECVQDMDHENMFWYRQDPGLGLRLIYFSYDVKMKEKGDIPEGYSVSREKKERFSLILESASTNQTSMYLCASRREDYNEQFFGPGTRLTVL.

This clone was counted a single time. The chain has TRBV2 and TRBJ2-7; D unclear. CDR3 length: 12 residues. V gave up 5 bases and J gave up 4 bases, with 9 bases separating them. Germline values: CDR1 SNHLY, CDR2 FYNNEI. The CDR3: CASSSGIYEQYF. Written as DNA, the CDR3 is TGTGCCAGCAGTTCAGGCATTTACGAGCAGTACTTC. The full variable domain, its missing parts supplied by reference TRBV2 and TRBJ2-7, is EPEVTQTPSHQVTQMGQEVILRCVPISNHLYFYWYRQILGQKVEFLVSFYNNEISEKSEIFDDQFSVERPDGSNFTLKIRSTKLEDSAMYFCASSSGIYEQYFGPGTRLTVT.

This sequence joins TRBV9 and TRBJ2-2; TRBD1 or TRBD2 may be the D gene (5 bases each). With 6 bases removed from V and 1 base from J, the gap between germline ends came to 13 bases. The CDR3 spans 15 residues. Germline CDR1 reads SGDLS; CDR2 reads YYNGEE. CDR3: CASTPRGGNTGELFF. The CDR3 region has the DNA TGTGCCAGCACCCCCCGGGGCGGGAACACCGGGGAGCTGTTTTTT. Full variable domain (missing parts from reference TRBV9 and TRBJ2-2): DSGVTQTPKHLITATGQRVTLRCSPRSGDLSVYWYQQSLDQGLQFLIQYYNGEERAKGNILERFSAQQFPDLHSELNLSSLELGDSALYFCASTPRGGNTGELFFGEGSRLTVL.

The genes are TRBV6-6 and TRBJ2-7; weak D call: TRBD2 (6 bases). The CDR3 spans 14 residues. Germline lookup yields CDR1 MNHNY and CDR2 SVGAGI (reference sequence). With 5 bases removed from V and 2 bases from J, the gap between germline ends came to 13 bases. CDR3 sequence reads: CASSRPLAPYEQYF. CDR3 sequence (DNA): TGTGCCAGCAGTAGGCCACTAGCCCCCTACGAGCAGTACTTC.

The J gene is TRBJ1-2, the V gene TRBV2, with D unclear. Per the germline V gene, CDR1 is SNHLY and CDR2 is FYNNEI. The CDR3 is 15 residues long. Trimming stripped 3 bases from V and 7 bases from J, with 18 bases between. DNA of the CDR3: TGTGCCAGCAGTGAGTTTTTGGCGGATATGCGTGGCTACACCTTC. This encodes CASSEFLADMRGYTF.

The V gene is TRBV28, the J gene TRBJ2-7, with 9 bases aligning to TRBD2. The CDR3 is 15 residues long. CDR1 and CDR2 from the germline V gene are MDHEN and SYDVKM. Trimming cost V 4 bases and J 3 bases; bases outside gene matches: 7. CDR3 DNA: TGTGCCAGCAGTTACTTAGCGGGAGCGGGCTACGAGCAGTACTTC. It translates to CASSYLAGAGYEQYF.